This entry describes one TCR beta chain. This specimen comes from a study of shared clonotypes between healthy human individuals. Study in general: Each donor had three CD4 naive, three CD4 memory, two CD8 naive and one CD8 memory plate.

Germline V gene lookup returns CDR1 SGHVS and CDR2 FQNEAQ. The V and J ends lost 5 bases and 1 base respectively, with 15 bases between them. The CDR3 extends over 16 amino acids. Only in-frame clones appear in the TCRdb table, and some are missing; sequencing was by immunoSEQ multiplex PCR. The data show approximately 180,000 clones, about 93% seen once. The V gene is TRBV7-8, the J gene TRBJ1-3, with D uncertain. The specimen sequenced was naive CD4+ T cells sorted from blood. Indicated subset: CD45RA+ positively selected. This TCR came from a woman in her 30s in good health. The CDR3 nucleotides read TGTGCCAGCAGCCTAAACCTCGGAGGGTCTGGAAACACCATATATTTT. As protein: CASSLNLGGSGNTIYF.